This T cell receptor beta chain was recorded in a study of blood T cell repertoires in COVID-19. Background on the study: The cDNA or gDNA used as material had been derived from T cells, B-cell-depleted T cells, or PBMCs.

Methods used by the authors: It was from reference gene primer amplification that nucleated cell counts were estimated. Assay: immunoSEQ multiplex PCR; the TCRdb copy retains only in-frame clones and omits some. The DNA gave D and trimming, while V, J and clone size come from that table. The table includes over 150,000 clones, approximately 83% detected once. The V gene end was trimmed by 2 bases and the J gene end by 8 bases; junction bases not matched to a gene: 4. The germline CDR1 and CDR2 sequences are KGHSH and LQKENI. The CDR3 totals 14 residues. The source material was peripheral blood. This receptor was identified in a woman aged 60-75 years with acute or convalescent COVID-19. V and J are TRBV18 and TRBJ1-4; TRBD1 matches 8 bases. The CDR3 bases are TGTGCCAGCTCACCAACAGGGGGTGGGGAAAAACTGTTTTTT. The encoded protein is CASSPTGGGEKLFF.